Listed below are T cell receptor beta chains from one sample, sequenced in a study of blood T cell repertoires in COVID-19. Produced via immunoSEQ multiplex PCR; TCRdb's table is partial and in-frame only. The data show tens of thousands of clones, about four fifths seen once. The sample was peripheral blood. The receptors come from a human donor in a cohort sampled during active COVID-19. Both conserved end residues are part of each CDR3. The order of the fields is D gene, V gene, CDR3 protein. A D gene is named only where the DNA matches it firmly.

d_gene: .
v_gene: TRBV11-2
CDR3aa: CASSLSGQGQFF

d_gene: TRBD1
v_gene: TRBV19
CDR3aa: CASSVWAGGEQYF

d_gene: TRBD1
v_gene: TRBV2
CDR3aa: CASRPQTGKSGYTF

d_gene: .
v_gene: TRBV10-3
CDR3aa: CAIRFQEAPNTEAFF

d_gene: .
v_gene: TRBV12-3/TRBV12-4
CDR3aa: CASTLGSAYEQYF

d_gene: .
v_gene: TRBV5-1
CDR3aa: CASMGGMNTEAFF

d_gene: TRBD1
v_gene: TRBV5-1
CDR3aa: CASSSALPGQGAGYTF

d_gene: TRBD2
v_gene: TRBV4-3
CDR3aa: CASSRIYGLAGGGTDTQYF

d_gene: .
v_gene: TRBV6-5
CDR3aa: CASSLNKIWYF

d_gene: TRBD1
v_gene: TRBV11-1
CDR3aa: CASSRTRDRANEQYF

d_gene: .
v_gene: TRBV12-3/TRBV12-4
CDR3aa: CASSAGTYHEQYF

d_gene: TRBD2
v_gene: TRBV10-1
CDR3aa: CASIPGTRLMEQYF

d_gene: .
v_gene: TRBV4-3
CDR3aa: CASSQDLDVGRGNEKLFF

d_gene: .
v_gene: TRBV2
CDR3aa: CASRSLTTNEKLFF

d_gene: TRBD1
v_gene: TRBV3-1/TRBV3-2
CDR3aa: CASSLGQLANSPLHF

d_gene: .
v_gene: TRBV18
CDR3aa: CASSPQGGETEAFF

d_gene: .
v_gene: TRBV23-1
CDR3aa: CASSQSRGNGQGLFSNQPQHF

d_gene: .
v_gene: TRBV6-5
CDR3aa: CASSYDGGGTYEQYF

d_gene: .
v_gene: TRBV7-9
CDR3aa: CASSSGATGVYGYTF

d_gene: TRBD1
v_gene: TRBV10-3
CDR3aa: CAISGQGDQPQHF

d_gene: TRBD1
v_gene: TRBV19
CDR3aa: CASSTQGQAFLETQYF

d_gene: .
v_gene: TRBV7-6
CDR3aa: CASSSMSRWNSPLHF

d_gene: TRBD1
v_gene: TRBV18
CDR3aa: CASSLRTGEKLFF

d_gene: .
v_gene: TRBV18
CDR3aa: CASSPETITSQPQHF

d_gene: .
v_gene: TRBV19
CDR3aa: CASSWSLDFEGNQPQHF

d_gene: TRBD1
v_gene: TRBV4-1
CDR3aa: CASSQPQTGGFDEQYF

d_gene: .
v_gene: TRBV2
CDR3aa: CASSAVAGSTEAFF

d_gene: TRBD1
v_gene: TRBV5-1
CDR3aa: CASSITGDQGYTF

d_gene: TRBD1
v_gene: TRBV6-5
CDR3aa: CASTRQGAPSEQFF

d_gene: TRBD1
v_gene: TRBV7-2
CDR3aa: CASSNHWTGVSYEQYF

d_gene: TRBD1
v_gene: TRBV2
CDR3aa: CASKEPDTGGDGEAFF

d_gene: TRBD1
v_gene: TRBV10-3
CDR3aa: CAIRGTGGRGANVLTF

d_gene: .
v_gene: TRBV7-9
CDR3aa: CASSPTGGKLFF

d_gene: TRBD1
v_gene: TRBV4-3
CDR3aa: CASSQGQGAPGANVLTF

d_gene: TRBD1
v_gene: TRBV7-3
CDR3aa: CASSLSVGDRKGFLNTEAFF

d_gene: .
v_gene: TRBV28
CDR3aa: CASSSPQGWNYGYTF

d_gene: TRBD2
v_gene: TRBV27
CDR3aa: CASSSPLAGGGTDTQYF

d_gene: .
v_gene: TRBV12-5
CDR3aa: CASAPTGSGGGNTIYF

d_gene: .
v_gene: TRBV12-3/TRBV12-4
CDR3aa: CASSRVWNTIYF

d_gene: .
v_gene: TRBV6-1
CDR3aa: CASSERADRPYEQYF

d_gene: TRBD1
v_gene: TRBV5-8
CDR3aa: CASRGQEQSYEQYF

d_gene: TRBD2
v_gene: TRBV10-3
CDR3aa: CAIRPGLANSYNEQFF

d_gene: TRBD2
v_gene: TRBV7-3
CDR3aa: CASSPSAQLAGGYNEQFF

d_gene: .
v_gene: TRBV9
CDR3aa: CASSVEVSGYGYTF

d_gene: TRBD1
v_gene: TRBV6-6
CDR3aa: CASLDRANQPQHF